The 24 T cell receptor beta chains presented below share a single source sample, sequenced in a study of Ad26.COV2.S vaccination and SARS-CoV-2 variants. Using immunoSEQ multiplex PCR, the repertoire was profiled, and TCRdb retains in-frame clones only, with some absent. The sample gives more than 300,000 clones, 86% of which show up once; around 11% is in the top ten. Sample treatment: approximately 18 received Ad26.COV2.S at low or high dose, single or two shots; roughly five received placebo; per-sample allocation not given. Day 63 after the first injection of vaccine or placebo was the sampling time. The source was peripheral blood, collected in a trial of Ad26.COV2.S vaccine versus placebo. These receptors originate from a person aged 18-60 years who received the Ad26.COV2.S COVID-19 vaccine or a placebo.

This clone has just one count. The chain combines TRBV13 with TRBJ2-3; D gene ambiguous. Trimming pared 1 base from V and 0 bases from J, leaving 8 bases between. This CDR3 comprises 15 residues. CDR1 PRHDT and CDR2 FYEKMQ come from the germline V gene (reference sequence). For the CDR3, the DNA is TGTGCCAGCAGCTTAGTGGCGACTAGCACAGATACGCAGTATTTT. Its translation is CASSLVATSTDTQYF.

This clone showed up just a few times. The chain's CDR3 is CASSQEQGANTGELFF. The CDR3 DNA reads as TGTGCCAGCAGCCAAGAACAAGGGGCGAACACCGGGGAGCTGTTTTTT. The V call is TRBV4-2, the J call TRBJ2-2, with D possibly TRBD1 on 5 matching bases. Germline lookup yields CDR1 LGHNA and CDR2 YNFKEQ. V gave up 0 bases and J gave up 0 bases, with 8 bases separating them. This CDR3 contains 16 residues.

The chain joins TRBV6-1 to TRBJ2-7, with 9 bases identical to TRBD2. The CDR3 loop spans 17 amino acids. V dropped 0 bases and J dropped 3; count of bases not matched to a gene: 9. Germline V gives CDR1 MNHNS, CDR2 SASEGT. CDR3 region: CASSEALLAGGDYEQYF. CDR3 in DNA: TGTGCCAGCAGTGAAGCGCTTCTGGCGGGAGGGGACTACGAGCAGTACTTC.

This clone has a single count. The chain uses TRBV30 and TRBJ1-1; D is undetermined. In germline, CDR1 is GTSNPN, CDR2 SVGIG (reference sequence). The CDR3 spans 13 residues. Trimming pared 0 bases from V and 5 bases from J, leaving 10 bases between. The DNA of the CDR3 is TGTGCCTGGAGTGTCAGGCGGGAAACTGAAGCTTTCTTT. Amino acids: CAWSVRRETEAFF. The variable domain in full, with the rest retrieved from reference TRBV30 and TRBJ1-1, is SQTIHQWPATLVQPVGSPLSLECTVEGTSNPNLYWYRQAAGRGLQLLFYSVGIGQISSEVPQNLSASRPQDRQFILSSKKLLLSDSGFYLCAWSVRRETEAFFGQGTRLTVV.

The rearrangement uses TRBV9 and TRBJ1-2, with D unclear. V was shortened by 0 bases and J by 4 bases, with 13 bases between the two germline ends. The CDR3 totals 15 residues. In germline, CDR1 is SGDLS, CDR2 YYNGEE. CDR3 residues: CASSVALQASYGYTF. In DNA, the CDR3 is TGTGCCAGCAGCGTAGCTCTTCAGGCCTCCTATGGCTACACCTTC. The entire variable domain, with the rest obtained from reference TRBV9 and TRBJ1-2, is as follows: DSGVTQTPKHLITATGQRVTLRCSPRSGDLSVYWYQQSLDQGLQFLIQYYNGEERAKGNILERFSAQQFPDLHSELNLSSLELGDSALYFCASSVALQASYGYTFGSGTRLTVV.

The chain combines TRBV19 with TRBJ1-1; TRBD1 is a possible D gene (5 bases). The CDR3 is 13 amino acids. The V and J ends lost 2 bases and 6 bases respectively, with 10 bases between them. Germline CDR1 reads LNHDA; CDR2 reads SQIVND (reference sequence). CDR3 DNA sequence: TGTGCCAGTAGTATAACCGGGGGTCCTGAAGCTTTCTTT. Translated: CASSITGGPEAFF. Together with reference TRBV19 and TRBJ1-1, the CDR3 gives the full variable domain: DGGITQSPKYLFRKEGQNVTLSCEQNLNHDAMYWYRQDPGQGLRLIYYSQIVNDFQKGDIAEGYSVSREKKESFPLTVTSAQKNPTAFYLCASSITGGPEAFFGQGTRLTVV.

Turning to this clone: At one end the junction does not follow the germline gene, possibly because of a read error. This rearrangement joins TRBV2 to TRBJ1-1; D possibly corresponds to TRBD1 (5 bases). CDR1 is SNHLY, CDR2 FYNNEI, per germline. This CDR3 has 14 amino acids. For the CDR3, the DNA is TGTGCCAGCAGGGAAGAGACAGTGAACACTGAAGCTTTCTTT. Amino acid sequence: CASREETVNTEAFF.

V and J are TRBV4-3 and TRBJ2-2; D remains ambiguous. The germline gives CDR1 LGHNA, CDR2 YSLEER. Trimming stripped 2 bases from V and 1 base from J, with 8 bases between. The CDR3 consists of 15 residues. CDR3 amino acids: CASSQNALNTGELFF. For the CDR3, the DNA is TGCGCCAGCAGCCAAAACGCCCTGAACACCGGGGAGCTGTTTTTT.

The V and J genes are TRBV5-1 and TRBJ2-1; no clear D. Between the trimmed V and J ends, which lost 1 base and 1 base, there was a span of 9 bases. Germline V gene sequence: CDR1 SGHRS, CDR2 YFSETQ. The CDR3 loop spans 15 amino acids. The chain's CDR3 is CASSLKVPSYNEQFF. The CDR3 DNA follows: TGCGCCAGCAGCTTGAAGGTGCCTTCCTACAATGAGCAGTTCTTC. Supplemented by reference TRBV5-1 and TRBJ2-1, the full variable domain reads KAGVTQTPRYLIKTRGQQVTLSCSPISGHRSVSWYQQTPGQGLQFLFEYFSETQRNKGNFPGRFSGRQFSNSRSEMNVSTLELGDSALYLCASSLKVPSYNEQFFGPGTRLTVL.

The genes are TRBV28 and TRBJ1-2; D unresolved. The V gene lost 7 bases and the J gene lost 4 bases, with 10 bases spanning the gap. This CDR3 region has 12 residues. CDR1 and CDR2 from the germline V gene are MDHEN and SYDVKM. CDR3 nucleotide sequence: TGTGCCAGCAAAGCACAGTCCTATGGCTACACCTTC. It specifies CASKAQSYGYTF.

This chain uses TRBV3-1 (or the pseudogene TRBV3-2) with TRBJ2-7; D ambiguous. Germline values: CDR1 LGHDT, CDR2 YNNKEL (reference sequence). CDR3 length: 15 amino acids. V lost 1 base to trimming and J lost 2 bases, with 12 bases between them. The CDR3 DNA reads TGTGCCAGCAGCCAAGGATCTCCAGGAGCCTACGAGCAGTACTTC. Translated: CASSQGSPGAYEQYF.

The genes are TRBV24-1 and TRBJ2-5; 10 positions agree with TRBD2. This CDR3 comprises 17 residues. The trim removed 2 bases at V and 5 bases at J, leaving 10 bases unmatched. Looked up from germline, CDR1 is KGHDR and CDR2 is SFDVKD. CDR3 nucleotides: TGTGCCACCAGTGATTCCCCGGGACTAGCGAAGGGGGAGACCCAGTACTTC. It is translated as CATSDSPGLAKGETQYF.

The chain combines TRBV6-5 with TRBJ2-7; D gene unclear. The CDR3 spans 14 residues. Trimming removed 6 bases from V and 0 bases from J, with 12 bases in between. Germline CDR1 and CDR2: MNHEY and SVGAGI. The CDR3 region has the DNA TGTGCCAGCAGCCCCTTAGGGATCTCCTACGAGCAGTACTTC. This encodes CASSPLGISYEQYF.

This clone is a singleton in its sample. V usage is TRBV28 and J usage is TRBJ1-1; possible D gene TRBD1, 5 bases. CDR3 length: 15 residues. Germline V gene lookup returns CDR1 MDHEN and CDR2 SYDVKM. Trimming removed 1 base at V and 5 bases at J, with 14 bases between. The CDR3 coding sequence is TGTGCCAGCAGTTTATCAGCTGGGGGGGAGACTGAAGCTTTCTTT. It translates to CASSLSAGGETEAFF.

The gene calls are TRBV5-6 and TRBJ2-7; possible D gene TRBD2, 6 bases. Trimming stripped 0 bases from V and 3 bases from J, with 10 bases between. This CDR3 is 14 amino acids long. Germline CDR1 and CDR2: SGHDT and YYEEEE. The CDR3 coding sequence is TGTGCCAGCAGCTTGGCCCAGGGACTCTACGAGCAGTACTTC. It codes for CASSLAQGLYEQYF.

This rearrangement joins TRBV24-1 to TRBJ2-5, with a weak D call TRBD1 (5 bases). Germline V CDR1 and CDR2: KGHDR, SFDVKD. The CDR3 length is 15 residues. V shed 3 bases and J shed 2 bases, with 12 bases lying between them. The CDR3 DNA sequence: TGTGCCACCAGTGATCCCTCGACAGTTCAAGAGACCCAGTACTTC. This translates into CATSDPSTVQETQYF.

The CDR3 reads CASSLFSGAYNEQFF. The CDR3 region has the DNA TGTGCCAGCAGTTTATTTTCCGGCGCCTACAATGAGCAGTTCTTC. This sequence joins TRBV27 and TRBJ2-1; D gene ambiguous. The CDR3 loop spans 15 amino acids. Germline loops: CDR1 MNHEY, CDR2 SMNVEV (reference sequence). The V end was cut by 1 base, the J end by 2 bases, with 9 bases between.

The rearrangement joins TRBV10-3 to TRBJ2-1; D might be TRBD2 (5 bases). This CDR3 is 17 amino acids long. The ends were cut back, 0 bases at V and 6 bases at J, with 18 bases in the middle. CDR1 is ENHRY and CDR2 is SYGVKD in the germline V gene. The CDR3 spells CAISESSPILASNEQFF. The CDR3 DNA reads as TGTGCCATCAGTGAGTCGTCCCCTATCCTAGCTAGCAATGAGCAGTTCTTC.

The genes are TRBV7-9 and TRBJ1-6, with 9 bases identical to TRBD1. This CDR3 contains 15 residues. V shed 5 bases and J 7 bases; nucleotides not matched to a gene: 6. Germline CDR1 and CDR2: SEHNR and FQNEAQ (reference sequence). The CDR3 is CASSHPGTGNSPLHF. For the CDR3, the DNA is TGTGCCAGCAGCCACCCCGGGACAGGGAATTCACCCCTCCACTTT.

The chain employs TRBV7-8 and TRBJ2-5, with D tentatively TRBD2 (6 bases). V was pared by 3 bases and J by 1 base, with 12 bases between. The CDR3 loop spans 15 amino acids. CDR1 and CDR2 from the germline V gene are SGHVS and FQNEAQ. As DNA, the CDR3 is TGTGCCAGCAGCTTCTGGAGGGGAACCCAAGAGACCCAGTACTTC. This encodes CASSFWRGTQETQYF.

The V and J genes are TRBV28 and TRBJ1-2, with 8 bases lining up with TRBD1. CDR3 length: 14 residues. CDR1 and CDR2 from the germline V gene are MDHEN and SYDVKM. With 7 bases clipped from V and 6 bases from J, the junction kept 10 bases outside the gene matches. The CDR3 DNA reads as TGTGCCAGCAACGTACAGGGGGGAATGAATGGCTACACCTTC. This sequence encodes CASNVQGGMNGYTF.

The rearrangement links TRBV7-2 to TRBJ1-4, with D tentatively TRBD1 (6 bases). The CDR3 totals 15 residues. The germline gives CDR1 SGHTA, CDR2 FQGNSA. Trimming removed 5 bases from V and 6 bases from J, with 16 bases in between. The CDR3 DNA is TGTGCCAGCAGCCGCGCCGGGGGCGCCGATGAAAAACTGTTTTTT. This encodes CASSRAGGADEKLFF.

The genes are TRBV7-2 and TRBJ2-4, with 7 bases identical to TRBD1. The V gene's germline CDR1 is SGHTA and CDR2 FQGNSA. The length of the CDR3 is 16 residues. Trimming took 4 bases from V and 0 from J; bases not matched to a gene: 6. The CDR3 sequence: CASSWDSLIAKNIQYF. CDR3 nucleotides: TGTGCCAGCAGCTGGGACAGTTTAATAGCCAAAAACATTCAGTACTTC. The variable domain in full, with the rest retrieved from reference TRBV7-2 and TRBJ2-4, is GAGVSQSPSNKVTEKGKDVELRCDPISGHTALYWYRQSLGQGLEFLIYFQGNSAPDKSGLPSDRFSAERTGGSVSTLTIQRTQQEDSAVYLCASSWDSLIAKNIQYFGAGTRLSVL.

The V and J genes are TRBV10-3 and TRBJ2-7; TRBD2 matches 11 bases. CDR1 ENHRY and CDR2 SYGVKD come from the germline V gene. This CDR3 comprises 14 residues. With 6 bases clipped from V and 0 bases from J, the junction kept 1 base outside the gene matches. CDR3 in amino acids: CAISLAGGSYEQYF. The DNA for the CDR3 is TGTGCCATCAGCCTAGCGGGGGGCTCCTACGAGCAGTACTTC.